This TCR beta chain originates from a study of identical twins. Study-wide points: Modeled out-of-frame TCR alpha sharing in monozygotic twins fell below observed levels. Cross-sectional statistics underpinned the conclusions; the same donors were not followed.

A universal primer site was added by template switching, and unique molecular identifiers were carried by the cDNA. TCRdb analysed the 5' RACE reads with MiXCR anew, one entry per CDR3 protein. The sample includes hundreds of thousands of distinct CDR3 sequences, 20% to 30% seen only once; the top ten take over 2.5%. Germline CDR1 LGHDT, CDR2 YNNKEL (reference sequence). The CDR3 totals 16 residues. V was cut by 4 bases and J by 8 bases, with 22 bases left in between. This clonotype was seen only a few times. Its antigen is undetermined. The same sample was also used in a study of T cells expressing NK-cell markers. Per that study: CD8+ T cells in 5 or 6 donors included dominant NKG2C+ clonotypes at roughly 1.0-7.0%.

The chain joins TRBV3-1 to TRBJ2-3; D is unresolved. The TCR originated in a woman in her late teens or twenties in good health. Sequencing input: CD4+ T cells sorted from blood. The CDR3 coding sequence is TGTGCCAGCAGCCTAAACCCTCGAGGTGCCTTTGGTACGCAGTATTTT. Its protein product is CASSLNPRGAFGTQYF.